In this sample, the clone carrying this TCR beta chain turned up a few times. Its matching antigen is unknown. Using its own MiXCR run on the reads, TCRdb lists one record per CDR3 protein. The data contain fewer than 200,000 distinct CDR3 sequences, around an eighth of them singletons. These data originate in a study of T cell repertoires in cytomegalovirus infection. Regarding the study as a whole: Frequencies of public TCR beta families were cumulated, and this identified carriers of CMV plus the relevant HLA. There were HLA-C-restricted CMV-specific TCR beta clonotypes dominating the ex vivo response.

Germline CDR1 KGHSH, CDR2 LQKENI. The CDR3 has 14 residues. V was shortened by 0 bases and J by 3 bases, with 9 bases between the two germline ends. The chain joins TRBV18 to TRBJ2-7; maybe TRBD1 (5 bases). The receptor comes from a human donor in good health (CMV status not recorded). Some clones in this sample may be carry-over from other donors' samples. The sample taken for sequencing was PBMCs. DNA of the CDR3: TGTGCCAGCTCACCACCGTCCAGGGTCTACGAGCAGTACTTC. Translated, it gives CASSPPSRVYEQYF.